Following are 10 T cell receptor beta chains from one sample sequenced in a study of shared clonotypes between healthy human individuals. Naive CD8 cells, CD45RO-negative and positively selected for CCR7, excluded terminally differentiated effector memory CD45RA+ cells. The repertoire was sequenced with immunoSEQ multiplex PCR; TCRdb's copy has only in-frame clones and lacks some. Of under 850,000 clones in the sample, 85% to 95% were seen once. Sequencing used naive CD8+ T cells sorted from blood. The source is a man aged 25-45 years in good health.

The genes are TRBV4-3 and TRBJ2-7, with 8 bases aligning to TRBD1. The germline gives CDR1 LGHNA, CDR2 YSLEER. Germline trimming cut 0 bases from V and 3 bases from J; bases unmatched to any gene: 7. This CDR3 comprises 16 residues. CDR3 DNA sequence: TGCGCCAGCAGCCAAGACGTCAGAGACAGGGGCTACGAGCAGTACTTC. It codes for CASSQDVRDRGYEQYF.

The V gene is TRBV7-9, the J gene TRBJ2-7, with 13 nucleotides matching TRBD2. In germline, CDR1 is SEHNR, CDR2 FQNEAQ (reference sequence). V gave up 6 bases and J gave up 3 bases; unmatched junction bases: 2. The CDR3 covers 14 residues. CDR3 in amino acids: CASSGTSGVYEQYF. The CDR3 DNA follows: TGTGCCAGCAGTGGGACTAGCGGGGTCTACGAGCAGTACTTC.

The chain is built from TRBV9 and TRBJ1-1; TRBD1 agrees at 10 bases. CDR3 length: 13 residues. From germline, CDR1 is SGDLS and CDR2 YYNGEE. V gave up 3 bases and J gave up 11 bases; unmatched junction bases: 7. The CDR3 region has the DNA TGTGCCAGCAGCGGGGACCGGGACAGGGGCGCTTTCTTT. It encodes CASSGDRDRGAFF.

As for this clone: A much larger clone lies one base from this, so it may be a read error. This chain links TRBV27 with TRBJ1-1; 7 bases align to TRBD1. V shed 5 bases, J shed 0 bases, and the junction held 3 bases outside the gene matches. There are 14 residues in the CDR3. Germline CDR1 MNHEY, CDR2 SMNVEV (reference sequence). CDR3 nucleotide sequence: TGTGCCAGCAGTATACAGGGGATGAACACTGAAGCTTTCTTT. Protein product: CASSIQGMNTEAFF.

This sequence joins TRBV27 and TRBJ1-4, with a possible D match to TRBD1 (6 bases). CDR1 is MNHEY, CDR2 SMNVEV, per germline (reference sequence). Between the trimmed V and J ends, which lost 8 bases and 8 bases, there was a span of 21 bases. The CDR3 covers 15 residues. CDR3 coding DNA: TGTGCCAGCTGTAGGCGGACAGATCGAGGGGAAAAACTGTTTTTT. It codes for CASCRRTDRGEKLFF. The entire variable domain, with the rest obtained from reference TRBV27 and TRBJ1-4, is as follows: EAQVTQNPRYLITVTGKKLTVTCSQNMNHEYMSWYRQDPGLGLRQIYYSMNVEVTDKGDVPEGYKVSRKEKRNFPLILESPSPNQTSLYFCASCRRTDRGEKLFFGSGTQLSVL.

This clone has only one observation. The gene calls are TRBV27 and TRBJ2-5, with D uncertain. This CDR3 has 14 residues. Germline loops: CDR1 MNHEY, CDR2 SMNVEV (reference sequence). Trimming took 3 bases from V and 5 from J, leaving 13 bases between them. This CDR3 reads CASSFAAVRETQYF. CDR3 in DNA: TGTGCCAGCAGTTTCGCGGCCGTCCGGGAGACCCAGTACTTC.

The chain uses TRBV5-1 and TRBJ2-7; 9 bases line up with TRBD2. J lost 7 bases, V lost 1 base, and 3 bases had no gene match. This CDR3 comprises 13 residues. Germline lookup yields CDR1 SGHRS and CDR2 YFSETQ. The CDR3 nucleotides read TGCGCCAGCAGCTTGCGCGGGAGGGATGAGCAGTACTTC. This gives the protein CASSLRGRDEQYF. The full variable domain, with the rest looked up from reference TRBV5-1 and TRBJ2-7, is KAGVTQTPRYLIKTRGQQVTLSCSPISGHRSVSWYQQTPGQGLQFLFEYFSETQRNKGNFPGRFSGRQFSNSRSEMNVSTLELGDSALYLCASSLRGRDEQYFGPGTRLTVT.

The rearrangement joins TRBV28 to TRBJ2-7, with D unclear. V dropped 2 bases and J dropped 2 bases, with 10 bases sitting between them. CDR1 MDHEN and CDR2 SYDVKM come from the germline V gene. CDR3 length: 14 amino acids. The CDR3 loop reads CASSLSLTTYEQYF. CDR3 sequence (DNA): TGTGCCAGCAGTTTAAGTTTAACTACCTACGAGCAGTACTTC.

This clone is a singleton in its sample. The rearrangement joins TRBV6-5 to TRBJ1-2; no definite D call. V shed 7 bases and J shed 0 bases, with 12 bases lying between them. The CDR3 runs to 14 residues. CDR1 and CDR2 (germline): MNHEY, SVGAGI. The CDR3 DNA sequence: TGTGCCAGCACTGCGGGAGTAACTAACTATGGCTACACCTTC. Translation: CASTAGVTNYGYTF.

The chain combines TRBV10-3 with TRBJ2-7, with D perhaps being TRBD1 or TRBD2 (5 bases each). This CDR3 is built from 16 residues. The germline gives CDR1 ENHRY, CDR2 SYGVKD. V dropped 2 bases and J dropped 4 bases, with 18 bases sitting between them. In DNA, the CDR3 is TGTGCCATCAGTGAGCGGGGCCGCCCGGTTGGGTACGAGCAGTACTTC. Its translation: CAISERGRPVGYEQYF.